The 11 T cell receptor beta chains below were found in one sample sequenced in a study of T cell changes during pregnancy in multiple sclerosis. Generated by immunoSEQ multiplex PCR, the TCRdb table keeps only in-frame clones and is missing some. The sample has about 50,000 clones, roughly 92% seen once. Sequenced here: CD4+ T cells from peripheral blood mononuclear cells, sampled after pregnancy. These receptor sequences come from a female donor with multiple sclerosis, enrolled in a pregnancy study.

The chain is built from TRBV11-3 and TRBJ2-2; D is unclear. The V and J ends lost 0 bases and 5 bases respectively, with 4 bases between them. This CDR3 has 13 amino acids. Germline V gene data show CDR1 as SGHNT and CDR2 as YENEEA. CDR3 region: CASSLETTGELFF. The CDR3, as DNA: TGTGCCAGCAGCTTAGAGACTACCGGGGAGCTGTTTTTT.

This chain joins TRBV7-9 and TRBJ2-2, with TRBD1 matching over 8 bases. The length of the CDR3 is 14 residues. CDR1 is SEHNR and CDR2 is FQNEAQ in the germline V gene (reference sequence). V gave up 7 bases and J gave up 7 bases; unmatched junction bases: 8. CDR3 amino acids: CASTGQGWVGELFF. Here the CDR3 DNA reads TGTGCCAGCACCGGACAGGGATGGGTCGGGGAGCTGTTTTTT.

This chain connects TRBV11-3 to TRBJ2-2, with 7 bases lining up with TRBD2. The CDR3 runs 18 residues. V gave up 2 bases and J gave up 2 bases; unmatched junction bases: 11. Germline-derived CDR1 and CDR2 are SGHNT and YENEEA. The CDR3 DNA sequence: TGTGCCAGCAGCTTACAATGGGAGGGAGGCACCAACACCGGGGAGCTGTTTTTT. This gives the protein CASSLQWEGGTNTGELFF. Full variable domain (remainder filled in from reference TRBV11-3 and TRBJ2-2): EAGVVQSPRYKIIEKKQPVAFWCNPISGHNTLYWYLQNLGQGPELLIRYENEEAVDDSQLPKDRFSAERLKGVDSTLKIQPAELGDSAVYLCASSLQWEGGTNTGELFFGEGSRLTVL.

The chain joins TRBV6-1 to TRBJ2-7; no definite D call. V was pared by 7 bases and J by 4 bases, with 11 bases between. CDR1 MNHNS and CDR2 SASEGT come from the germline V gene. This CDR3 has 12 amino acids. CDR3 amino acids: CASTNPPYEQYF. The CDR3 DNA is TGTGCCAGCACTAACCCCCCATACGAGCAGTACTTC.

This clone was picked up one time. This rearrangement joins TRBV18 to TRBJ2-7; D uncertain. CDR1 and CDR2 from the germline V gene are KGHSH and LQKENI. V was cut by 1 base and J by 6 bases, with 7 bases left in between. The CDR3 loop spans 12 amino acids. DNA for the CDR3: TGTGCCAGCTCACCACTTGGCGGCGAGCAGTACTTC. This encodes CASSPLGGEQYF.

The CDR3 here is CASSVTGRSGNTIYF. CDR3 nucleotides: TGTGCCAGCAGCGTAACAGGGCGATCTGGAAACACCATATATTTT. The V gene is TRBV9, the J gene TRBJ1-3, with D perhaps TRBD1 (6 bases). The CDR3 loop spans 15 amino acids. Germline assignment: CDR1 SGDLS and CDR2 YYNGEE. The V end was cut by 1 base, the J end by 1 base, with 9 bases between.

This clone showed up just once. The V call is TRBV5-1, the J call TRBJ2-5, with 10 bases that match TRBD1. Germline CDR1 SGHRS, CDR2 YFSETQ. CDR3 length equals 15 residues. Trimming removed 0 bases from V and 4 bases from J; junction bases left unmatched: 3. CDR3: CASSLGQGARETQYF. In nucleotides, the CDR3 is TGCGCCAGCAGCTTGGGACAGGGGGCGAGAGAGACCCAGTACTTC.

The chain recombines TRBV18 with TRBJ2-1; TRBD2 aligns across 7 bases. Germline trimming cut 3 bases from V and 0 bases from J; bases unmatched to any gene: 8. From germline, CDR1 is KGHSH and CDR2 LQKENI. The CDR3 has 17 residues. Here the CDR3 reads CASSPKLARDSYNEQFF. The CDR3, as DNA: TGTGCCAGCTCACCGAAACTAGCGCGAGACTCCTACAATGAGCAGTTCTTC.

This chain links TRBV29-1 with TRBJ2-5, with D possibly TRBD2 on 5 matching bases. The J call may not be correct, given that the DNA end is closer to TRBJ2-7. This CDR3 comprises 13 residues. The germline CDR1 and CDR2 sequences are SQVTM and ANQGSEA. Here the CDR3 reads CSVRDYLSYEQYF. In nucleotides, the CDR3 is TGCAGCGTTCGCGACTACCTCTCCTACGAGCAGTACTTC.

The genes are TRBV19 and TRBJ2-1; no reliable D call. Germline CDR1 LNHDA, CDR2 SQIVND (reference sequence). V lost 3 bases and J lost 0, with 15 bases in between. There are 17 residues in the CDR3. CDR3 sequence reads: CASSIYGSLTSYNEQFF. The CDR3 DNA follows: TGTGCCAGTAGTATCTATGGTAGCCTTACCTCCTACAATGAGCAGTTCTTC.

The DNA of the CDR3 is TGTGCCAGCAGCTTAGGTCGGGGTTCTGGGGCCAACGTCCTGACTTTC. Protein product: CASSLGRGSGANVLTF. The rearrangement joins TRBV11-2 to TRBJ2-6; TRBD2 might be the D (5 bases). With 1 base removed from V and 1 base from J, the gap between germline ends came to 8 bases. The CDR3 spans 16 residues. Per the germline V gene, CDR1 is SGHAT and CDR2 is FQNNGV.